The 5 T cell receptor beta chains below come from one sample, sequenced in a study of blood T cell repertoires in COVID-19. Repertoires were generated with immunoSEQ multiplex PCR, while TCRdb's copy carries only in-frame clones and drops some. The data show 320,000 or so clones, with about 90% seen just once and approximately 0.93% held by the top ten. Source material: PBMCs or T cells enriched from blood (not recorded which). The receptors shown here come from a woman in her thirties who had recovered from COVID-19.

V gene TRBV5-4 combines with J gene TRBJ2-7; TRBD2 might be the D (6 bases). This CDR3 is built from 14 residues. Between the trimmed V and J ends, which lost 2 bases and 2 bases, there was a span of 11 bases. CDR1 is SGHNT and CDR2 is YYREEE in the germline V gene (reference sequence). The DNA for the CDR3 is TGTGCCAGCAGCTTATTAGCGGTCCCCTACGAGCAGTACTTC. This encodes CASSLLAVPYEQYF.

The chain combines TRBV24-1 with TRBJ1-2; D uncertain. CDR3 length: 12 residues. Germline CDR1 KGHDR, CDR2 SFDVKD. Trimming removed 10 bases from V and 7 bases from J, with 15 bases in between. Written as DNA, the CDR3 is TGTGCCACGAGAAACCCGACGGGTGGCTACACCTTC. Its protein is CATRNPTGGYTF.

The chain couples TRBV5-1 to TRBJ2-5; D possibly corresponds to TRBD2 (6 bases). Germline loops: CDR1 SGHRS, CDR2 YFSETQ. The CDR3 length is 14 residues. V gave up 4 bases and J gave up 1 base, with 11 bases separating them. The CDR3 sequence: CASSQGRIQETQYF. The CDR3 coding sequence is TGCGCCAGCAGCCAAGGGAGGATCCAAGAGACCCAGTACTTC.

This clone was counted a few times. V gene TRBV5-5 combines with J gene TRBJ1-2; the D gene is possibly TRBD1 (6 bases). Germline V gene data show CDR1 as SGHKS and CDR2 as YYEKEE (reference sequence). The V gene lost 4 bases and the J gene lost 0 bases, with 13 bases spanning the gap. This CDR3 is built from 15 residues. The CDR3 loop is CASSLRTASNYGYTF. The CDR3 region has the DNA TGTGCCAGCAGCCTCCGGACAGCTTCTAACTATGGCTACACCTTC.

CDR3 DNA sequence: TGTGCCAGCCGTAAATTAAGACAGGCTAACTACGAGCAGTACTTC. Protein: CASRKLRQANYEQYF. The V and J genes are TRBV6-5 and TRBJ2-7; D possibly corresponds to TRBD1 (6 bases). The CDR3 consists of 15 residues. CDR1 is MNHEY, CDR2 SVGAGI, per germline. V was trimmed by 8 bases and J by 3 bases, leaving 20 bases between them.